Listed here are 14 T cell receptor beta chains from one sample, sequenced in a study of T cell responses to AZD1222 COVID-19 vaccine. This table comes from immunoSEQ multiplex PCR, and its TCRdb copy is limited to in-frame clones, with some not included. The repertoire has fewer than 150,000 clones, more than 75% of them found once; the top ten carry approximately 4%. The specimen was peripheral blood, collected on day 0 of AZD1222 vaccination. The receptors were gathered from an adult in good health.

The CDR3 DNA sequence: TGTGCCAGCAGTCCGTCGACAGCCCTTAACTATGGCTACACCTTC. Protein product: CASSPSTALNYGYTF. The chain combines TRBV6-5 with TRBJ1-2, with a possible D match to TRBD1 (5 bases). CDR3 length: 15 amino acids. V was trimmed by 5 bases and J by 1 base, leaving 14 bases between them. Germline CDR1 is MNHEY and CDR2 is SVGAGI.

The genes are TRBV18 and TRBJ2-2; D is perhaps TRBD1 or TRBD2 (7 bases each). CDR1 is KGHSH, CDR2 LQKENI, per germline. This CDR3 is built from 17 residues. Trimming took off 4 bases at V and 4 bases at J, with 19 bases between the two ends. The chain's CDR3 is CASSLPTGDYFTGELFF. Written as DNA, the CDR3 is TGTGCCAGCTCACTACCAACAGGGGACTATTTCACCGGGGAGCTGTTTTTT.

The chain carries TRBV30 and TRBJ1-2; perhaps TRBD1 as D (5 bases). Germline V gives CDR1 GTSNPN, CDR2 SVGIG (reference sequence). The CDR3 totals 13 residues. The V and J ends lost 3 bases and 4 bases respectively, with 12 bases between them. CDR3 bases: TGTGCCTGGAGGAGGCGGGGGAGCTATGGCTACACCTTC. Its protein product is CAWRRRGSYGYTF. The full variable domain, rest sourced from reference TRBV30 and TRBJ1-2, is SQTIHQWPATLVQPVGSPLSLECTVEGTSNPNLYWYRQAAGRGLQLLFYSVGIGQISSEVPQNLSASRPQDRQFILSSKKLLLSDSGFYLCAWRRRGSYGYTFGSGTRLTVV.

V usage is TRBV27 and J usage is TRBJ2-1, with D tentatively TRBD2 (6 bases). In germline, CDR1 is MNHEY, CDR2 SMNVEV (reference sequence). Deletions cut 5 bases from V and 3 bases from J, with 17 bases between. The CDR3 is 16 amino acids. CDR3 sequence reads: CASSPPRGGDYNEQFF. Written as DNA, the CDR3 is TGTGCCAGCAGTCCCCCCCGGGGAGGCGACTACAATGAGCAGTTCTTC.

CDR3 region: CSASLTSGGALETQYF. Here the CDR3 DNA reads TGCAGTGCTAGTTTGACTAGCGGGGGGGCCTTGGAGACCCAGTACTTC. The chain links TRBV20-1 to TRBJ2-5, with TRBD2 matching 14 bases. The germline CDR1 and CDR2 sequences are DFQATT and SNEGSKA (reference sequence). This CDR3 comprises 16 residues. V lost 3 bases, J lost 5 bases, and 8 bases stayed unmatched.

The CDR3 loop is CASSYLGYKETQYF. The CDR3 DNA reads TGTGCCAGCAGTTACCTTGGGTACAAAGAGACCCAGTACTTC. This chain connects TRBV6-6 to TRBJ2-5; no definite D call. Trimming took 2 bases from V and 3 from J, leaving 10 bases between them. The CDR3 consists of 14 residues. Germline loops: CDR1 MNHNY, CDR2 SVGAGI (reference sequence).

The chain joins TRBV7-9 to TRBJ2-1; D uncertain. Germline lookup yields CDR1 SEHNR and CDR2 FQNEAQ (reference sequence). Trimming left V 4 bases short and J 5 bases short, with 18 bases between. The CDR3 loop spans 16 amino acids. CDR3 sequence (DNA): TGTGCCAGCAGCTCATATATTAGTTCAAGGGACAATGAGCAGTTCTTC. Protein: CASSSYISSRDNEQFF.

The chain couples TRBV2 to TRBJ2-2; no firm D call. The V end lost 7 bases, the J end lost 6 bases, and 12 bases lay between the germline ends. Looked up from germline, CDR1 is SNHLY and CDR2 is FYNNEI. CDR3 length equals 13 residues. The CDR3 loop reads CASTQEMAGELFF. The CDR3 DNA reads as TGTGCCAGCACGCAGGAAATGGCCGGGGAGCTGTTTTTT.

This chain joins TRBV19 and TRBJ2-3; 9 nucleotides align to TRBD1. Unmatched junction bases numbered 9, after V lost 8 bases and J lost 9 bases. The CDR3 runs to 13 residues. Looked up from germline, CDR1 is LNHDA and CDR2 is SQIVND (reference sequence). The CDR3 region is CASLSRTGDTQYF. The CDR3 coding sequence is TGTGCCAGTCTATCCCGGACAGGGGACACGCAGTATTTT.

This clone was counted only a few times. The chain employs TRBV14 and TRBJ2-1; D call uncertain. Germline V gives CDR1 SGHDN, CDR2 FVKESK. V lost 1 base and J lost 9, with 10 bases in between. CDR3 length: 13 residues. CDR3 in amino acids: CASSQALMGEQFF. The CDR3 DNA follows: TGTGCCAGCAGCCAAGCCCTAATGGGTGAGCAGTTCTTC.

The chain employs TRBV6-5 and TRBJ1-2; perhaps TRBD1 as D (6 bases). V lost 10 bases to trimming and J lost 5 bases, with 11 bases between them. In germline, CDR1 is MNHEY, CDR2 SVGAGI. The CDR3 has 11 amino acids. CDR3 amino acids: CATGTPYGYTF. The DNA for the CDR3 is TGTGCCACCGGGACACCGTATGGCTACACCTTC.

This clone showed up just a few times. The chain couples TRBV28 to TRBJ1-1, with 10 positions matching TRBD1. Trimming took 7 bases from V and 3 from J; bases not matched to a gene: 8. The CDR3 is 15 residues long. Germline V lookup: CDR1 MDHEN, CDR2 SYDVKM. The CDR3 region has the DNA TGTGCCAGCATTATCGGAGGACAGGGGGACACTGAAGCTTTCTTT. Translating gives CASIIGGQGDTEAFF.

This clone was seen a handful of times. V is TRBV4-1 and J is TRBJ1-1; maybe TRBD1 (6 bases). The germline CDR1 and CDR2 sequences are MGHRA and YSYEKL. The CDR3 runs to 16 residues. Between the trimmed V and J ends, which lost 1 base and 5 bases, there was a span of 17 bases. The DNA for the CDR3 is TGCGCCAGCAGCCAAGTAAGGGGGGGGAGTGAGACTGAAGCTTTCTTT. Residues: CASSQVRGGSETEAFF.

This clone has a single count. V usage is TRBV14 and J usage is TRBJ2-7, with D maybe TRBD1 (7 bases). The V end lost 0 bases, the J end lost 7 bases, and 16 bases lay between the germline ends. Germline V lookup: CDR1 SGHDN, CDR2 FVKESK. The CDR3 contains 15 residues. In DNA form, the CDR3 reads TGTGCCAGCAGCCAAGATCTCAGGGGGGCCTCGGAGCAGTACTTC. This codes for CASSQDLRGASEQYF.